This TCR beta chain is drawn from a study of regulatory T cells in long-lasting Graves disease. General study points: The work looked only at peripheral blood and did not look at thyroid tissue. The small sample size may have reduced accuracy.

The CDR3 covers 16 residues. The germline V gene has CDR1 SGHDT and CDR2 YYEEEE. This clonotype was seen only a few times. Its target is unknown. Time point described: newly diagnosed GD, antithyroid drugs for less than 3 months. Isolated PBMC RNA provided the starting material for the TCR library. Arm-PCR of CDR3 regions and iRepertoire HTBI primers were used to build TCR beta libraries. TCRdb ran MiXCR on the multiplex PCR reads and lists one entry per CDR3 protein. The sample includes a few hundred thousand distinct CDR3 sequences, 15% to 20% seen only once; the top ten take roughly 15%. The same sample was also used in a study of T cells in Graves' hyperthyroidism and ophthalmopathy. That study reports: The HTBI primer set was used in a first-round RT-PCR of the TCR CDR3. Through a model of 13 V-J features, ophthalmopathy was separated from stable hyperthyroidism.

The V gene is TRBV5-6, the J gene TRBJ2-1; D may be TRBD1 (5 bases). The J call is in doubt because the DNA end fits TRBJ2-5 better. Here the sequenced sample was peripheral blood mononuclear cells (PBMCs), taken at new diagnosis, from a patient treated with antithyroid drugs. This TCR was sampled from a woman aged 30 to 39 with Graves disease. The CDR3 region is CASSFGQGGPQETQYF. Written as DNA, the CDR3 is TGTGCCAGCAGCTTTGGCCAGGGCGGCCCCCAAGAGACCCAGTACTTC.